This passage covers 21 T cell receptor beta chains from one sample sequenced in a study of cytomegalovirus exposure and HLA in healthy donors. PCR employed 60 Vbeta and 13 Jbeta primers. The repertoire was sequenced with immunoSEQ multiplex PCR; TCRdb's copy has only in-frame clones and lacks some. This table has roughly 100,000 clones, around 15% appearing once. The sequenced material came from PBMCs. Every receptor here comes from a female donor in good health and CMV-seronegative.

This rearrangement joins TRBV5-4 to TRBJ2-1; possibly TRBD2 for D (7 bases). CDR1 SGHNT and CDR2 YYREEE come from the germline V gene (reference sequence). CDR3 length: 14 residues. V gave up 2 bases and J gave up 8 bases, with 14 bases separating them. In DNA, the CDR3 is TGTGCCAGCAGCTTTATTGGGGGGGCTGATGAGCAGTTCTTC. It specifies CASSFIGGADEQFF.

This sequence joins TRBV18 and TRBJ2-5; D is unresolved. The germline V and J ends were trimmed by 0 bases and 4 bases, with 6 bases remaining between them. There are 13 residues in the CDR3. CDR1 and CDR2 from the germline V gene are KGHSH and LQKENI. CDR3 sequence reads: CASSPPALETQYF. The DNA of the CDR3 is TGTGCCAGCTCACCACCGGCCCTAGAGACCCAGTACTTC.

This clone has more than one count but fewer than ten. The gene calls are TRBV19 and TRBJ1-5; no firm D call. The CDR3 runs 15 residues. V was cut by 5 bases and J by 0 bases, with 11 bases left in between. Germline CDR1 and CDR2: LNHDA and SQIVND (reference sequence). Here the CDR3 reads CASSYSQYSNQPQHF. CDR3 in DNA: TGTGCCAGTAGTTACAGCCAATATAGCAATCAGCCCCAGCATTTT.

The sample holds a few counts of this clone. CDR3 sequence: CASSLGAQGSTGELFF. In DNA form, the CDR3 reads TGTGCCAGCAGTTTAGGGGCTCAGGGAAGCACCGGGGAGCTGTTTTTT. The V and J genes are TRBV28 and TRBJ2-2; tentatively, D is TRBD1 (5 bases). The germline V gene encodes CDR1 MDHEN and CDR2 SYDVKM. Trimming shortened V by 2 bases and J by 4 bases, and 14 bases separated the two germline ends. The CDR3 consists of 16 residues.

This clone was counted only a few times. V and J are TRBV7-9 and TRBJ1-2; 10 bases are a match to TRBD1. The CDR3 runs to 14 residues. Germline lookup yields CDR1 SEHNR and CDR2 FQNEAQ (reference sequence). V lost 1 base and J lost 4; bases outside the gene matches: 0. The CDR3 region has the DNA TGTGCCAGCAGCTTAGGGACAGGGGGCTATGGCTACACCTTC. Amino acid sequence: CASSLGTGGYGYTF.

The chain links TRBV19 to TRBJ1-5; the match to TRBD1 covers 10 bases. J was trimmed by 7 bases and V by 0 bases; bases with no gene match: 3. This CDR3 spans 15 amino acids. Per the germline V gene, CDR1 is LNHDA and CDR2 is SQIVND (reference sequence). In DNA form, the CDR3 reads TGTGCCAGTAGTATAGATCGGACAGGGGGACAGCCCCAGCATTTT. This sequence encodes CASSIDRTGGQPQHF.

The rearrangement uses TRBV9 and TRBJ1-5, with TRBD1 identical over 9 bases. Germline V gives CDR1 SGDLS, CDR2 YYNGEE. The CDR3 totals 14 residues. Germline trimming cut 4 bases from V and 6 bases from J; bases unmatched to any gene: 5. CDR3 sequence: CASSPGTGIQPQHF. The CDR3 nucleotides read TGTGCCAGCAGCCCTGGGACAGGGATTCAGCCCCAGCATTTT.

This clone has only a few counts. V is TRBV4-3 and J is TRBJ1-1; D gene ambiguous. Deletions cut 0 bases from V and 3 bases from J, with 5 bases between. The CDR3 covers 13 residues. From germline, CDR1 is LGHNA and CDR2 YSLEER. CDR3 in DNA: TGCGCCAGCAGCCAAGAGGGCCACACTGAAGCTTTCTTT. Protein sequence: CASSQEGHTEAFF.

A note on this clone: This sample includes further DNA sequences coding for the same CDR3. The chain joins TRBV4-3 to TRBJ1-5; 7 bases match TRBD1. Losses at the gene ends were 1 base for V and 3 bases for J; bases not matched to a gene: 9. This CDR3 spans 17 amino acids. Germline V gene lookup returns CDR1 LGHNA and CDR2 YSLEER. In DNA form, the CDR3 reads TGCGCCAGCAGCCAAGCCAGGGGGGACCCATACAATCAGCCCCAGCATTTT. It yields the protein CASSQARGDPYNQPQHF.

This clone has just a few counts. The chain carries TRBV30 and TRBJ1-1, with TRBD1 identical over 11 bases. CDR1 is GTSNPN, CDR2 SVGIG, per germline (reference sequence). The CDR3 is 13 residues long. Unmatched junction bases numbered 2, after V lost 2 bases and J lost 6 bases. CDR3 in amino acids: CAWSMGQGAEAFF. The CDR3 bases are TGTGCCTGGAGTATGGGACAGGGGGCTGAAGCTTTCTTT. Filled out from reference TRBV30 and TRBJ1-1, the complete variable domain reads SQTIHQWPATLVQPVGSPLSLECTVEGTSNPNLYWYRQAAGRGLQLLFYSVGIGQISSEVPQNLSASRPQDRQFILSSKKLLLSDSGFYLCAWSMGQGAEAFFGQGTRLTVV.

The V call is TRBV5-4, the J call TRBJ2-5, with D maybe TRBD1 (7 bases). Per germline, CDR1 SGHNT and CDR2 YYREEE (reference sequence). Between the trimmed V and J ends, which lost 4 bases and 5 bases, there was a span of 15 bases. The CDR3 is made up of 14 amino acids. The CDR3 is CASSSLAGGETQYF. CDR3 in DNA: TGTGCCAGCAGCAGTCTCGCAGGGGGGGAGACCCAGTACTTC. Full variable domain (remainder filled in from reference TRBV5-4 and TRBJ2-5): ETGVTQSPTHLIKTRGQQVTLRCSSQSGHNTVSWYQQALGQGPQFIFQYYREEENGRGNFPPRFSGLQFPNYSSELNVNALELDDSALYLCASSSLAGGETQYFGPGTRLLVL.

This clone has just a few counts. The chain joins TRBV30 to TRBJ1-5; D is unresolved. CDR1 GTSNPN and CDR2 SVGIG come from the germline V gene (reference sequence). V was shortened by 1 base and J by 3 bases, with 7 bases between the two germline ends. This CDR3 is 13 amino acids long. The CDR3 bases are TGTGCCTGGAGTGGGAGATTCAATCAGCCCCAGCATTTT. Residues: CAWSGRFNQPQHF.

The V call is TRBV9, the J call TRBJ2-1; perhaps TRBD1 as D (6 bases). This CDR3 contains 17 residues. V was trimmed by 2 bases and J by 0 bases, leaving 15 bases between them. The V gene's germline CDR1 is SGDLS and CDR2 YYNGEE. The CDR3 here is CASSVSGTTSSYNEQFF. The CDR3 nucleotides are TGTGCCAGCAGCGTGTCAGGGACAACGAGCTCCTACAATGAGCAGTTCTTC.

This clone was observed a few times. The gene calls are TRBV7-6 and TRBJ2-7, with D perhaps TRBD2 (6 bases). The CDR3 has 16 residues. Per the germline V gene, CDR1 is SGHVS and CDR2 is FNYEAQ. V was cut by 1 base and J by 2 bases, with 15 bases left in between. As DNA, the CDR3 is TGTGCCAGCAGCTTAGAGGGTCCGGGAGTTACCTACGAGCAGTACTTC. Protein sequence: CASSLEGPGVTYEQYF.

This clone showed up just a few times. The J gene is TRBJ2-5, the V gene TRBV11-2; D is perhaps TRBD1 (5 bases). The CDR3 is 15 residues long. V lost 7 bases to trimming and J lost 5 bases, with 20 bases between them. The V gene's germline CDR1 is SGHAT and CDR2 FQNNGV. DNA for the CDR3: TGTGCCAGCACCCGAGACAGCACTCCTACGGAGACCCAGTACTTC. As protein: CASTRDSTPTETQYF.

This clone was detected only a few times. At the DNA level, this CDR3 is encoded by other sequences in the same sample as well. The chain combines TRBV5-1 with TRBJ2-7; TRBD1 might be the D (7 bases). Trimming stripped 2 bases from V and 4 bases from J, with 13 bases between. CDR3 length equals 14 residues. Germline assignment: CDR1 SGHRS and CDR2 YFSETQ. CDR3 coding DNA: TGCGCCAGCAGCTTAGGGCAGGGGGGTTACGAGCAGTACTTC. Encoded protein: CASSLGQGGYEQYF.

This clone appeared a few times. The chain carries TRBV7-9 and TRBJ2-7; the match to TRBD1 covers 9 bases. This CDR3 spans 15 amino acids. The germline V gene has CDR1 SEHNR and CDR2 FQNEAQ (reference sequence). V dropped 5 bases and J dropped 6; count of bases not matched to a gene: 11. The chain's CDR3 is CASSNPGQGAREQYF. CDR3 bases: TGTGCCAGCAGCAACCCGGGACAGGGAGCTCGCGAGCAGTACTTC.

This clone showed up just a few times. J is TRBJ1-2 and V is TRBV4-3; weak D call: TRBD1 (5 bases). This CDR3 has 15 amino acids. Trimming removed 1 base from V and 0 bases from J, with 9 bases in between. The germline V gene encodes CDR1 LGHNA and CDR2 YSLEER. CDR3 region: CASSQGGASNYGYTF. Here the CDR3 DNA reads TGCGCCAGCAGCCAAGGGGGCGCTTCTAACTATGGCTACACCTTC.

This clone has just a few counts. This chain links TRBV4-2 with TRBJ2-1, with D possibly TRBD2 on 5 matching bases. CDR3 size: 17 residues. The V gene lost 0 bases and the J gene lost 0 bases, with 12 bases spanning the gap. The germline CDR1 and CDR2 sequences are LGHNA and YNFKEQ. The CDR3 nucleotides are TGTGCCAGCAGCCAAGAAGGAGCGGCTAGCTCCTACAATGAGCAGTTCTTC. Its protein product is CASSQEGAASSYNEQFF.

The chain recombines TRBV4-3 with TRBJ2-1, with 8 bases that match TRBD2. Germline-derived CDR1 and CDR2 are LGHNA and YSLEER. The CDR3 loop spans 15 amino acids. J was trimmed by 7 bases and V by 1 base; bases with no gene match: 6. The CDR3 DNA sequence: TGCGCCAGCAGCCAAGCGGCTAGCGGGCCGAATGAGCAGTTCTTC. It translates to CASSQAASGPNEQFF.

There are a few counts of this clone. The chain uses TRBV13 and TRBJ1-2; no definite D call. Germline V gives CDR1 PRHDT, CDR2 FYEKMQ (reference sequence). The CDR3 extends over 13 amino acids. V lost 6 bases and J lost 4, with 12 bases in between. The CDR3 spells CASRRVLFYGYTF. CDR3 coding DNA: TGTGCCAGCAGACGCGTATTATTCTATGGCTACACCTTC.